Below, 24 T cell receptor beta chains from the same sample are listed, as sequenced in a study of blood T cell repertoires in COVID-19. The repertoire was sequenced with immunoSEQ multiplex PCR; TCRdb's copy has only in-frame clones and lacks some. The data hold 140,000 to 150,000 clones, with over 60% observed a single time. The sequencing sample was made of peripheral blood. These receptors were collected from a man aged 45-60 years with acute or convalescent COVID-19.

This rearrangement joins TRBV29-1 to TRBJ2-2; 7 positions agree with TRBD1. The CDR3 contains 14 residues. V gave up 5 bases and J gave up 7 bases; unmatched junction bases: 10. From germline, CDR1 is SQVTM and CDR2 ANQGSEA. The CDR3 spells CSVWMAGGSGELFF. As DNA, the CDR3 is TGCAGCGTTTGGATGGCAGGGGGTAGCGGGGAGCTGTTTTTT.

This sequence joins TRBV11-3 and TRBJ2-2; TRBD2 matches at 8 bases. Per the germline V gene, CDR1 is SGHNT and CDR2 is YENEEA. This CDR3 comprises 15 residues. J gave up 5 bases and V 1 base, and 3 bases lay outside the gene matches. In DNA, the CDR3 is TGTGCCAGCAGCTTAGTCGGCGGGGGGACCGGGGAGCTGTTTTTT. Translation gives CASSLVGGGTGELFF.

This clone was recorded a few times. The chain has TRBV2 and TRBJ2-3; D may be TRBD2 (5 bases). The CDR3 contains 15 residues. V was pared by 3 bases and J by 1 base, with 11 bases between. Germline CDR1 SNHLY, CDR2 FYNNEI. The CDR3 DNA follows: TGTGCCAGCAGTGATGAGGGCACTGGCACAGATACGCAGTATTTT. Its translation is CASSDEGTGTDTQYF. Full variable domain (outside the CDR3, taken from reference TRBV2 and TRBJ2-3): EPEVTQTPSHQVTQMGQEVILRCVPISNHLYFYWYRQILGQKVEFLVSFYNNEISEKSEIFDDQFSVERPDGSNFTLKIRSTKLEDSAMYFCASSDEGTGTDTQYFGPGTRLTVL.

The chain links TRBV5-1 to TRBJ1-1; D may be TRBD1 (5 bases). Germline V CDR1 and CDR2: SGHRS, YFSETQ. The CDR3 consists of 15 residues. CDR3 bases: TGCCCCCGCAGCCCGGGGCGGGGGGGGAACACTGAAGCTTTCTTT. This sequence encodes CPRSPGRGGNTEAFF. Complete variable domain (other parts from reference TRBV5-1 and TRBJ1-1): KAGVTQTPRYLIKTRGQQVTLSCSPISGHRSVSWYQQTPGQGLQFLFEYFSETQRNKGNFPGRFSGRQFSNSRSEMNVSTLELGDSALYLCPRSPGRGGNTEAFFGQGTRLTVV.

This sequence joins TRBV24-1 and TRBJ1-3; D might be TRBD1 (6 bases). The CDR3 runs to 15 residues. Trimming pared 6 bases from V and 0 bases from J, leaving 11 bases between. The V gene's germline CDR1 is KGHDR and CDR2 SFDVKD. The DNA of the CDR3 is TGTGCCACCAGTCCAGGGGCGAACTCTGGAAACACCATATATTTT. Residues: CATSPGANSGNTIYF.

The genes are TRBV10-1 and TRBJ1-5; maybe TRBD1 (6 bases). This CDR3 region has 15 residues. CDR1 is WNHNN, CDR2 SYGVQD, per germline (reference sequence). The V gene lost 6 bases and the J gene lost 5 bases, with 17 bases spanning the gap. CDR3 DNA: TGCGCCAGCAGGTGGGGGGGCCAAACTTATCAGCCCCAGCATTTT. It encodes CASRWGGQTYQPQHF.

The chain has TRBV29-1 and TRBJ1-4, with a possible D match to TRBD1 (5 bases). CDR3 length: 12 residues. CDR1 is SQVTM and CDR2 is ANQGSEA in the germline V gene. V lost 6 bases, J lost 5 bases, and 10 bases lay in between. CDR3 nucleotides: TGCAGCGTCGGGACTTCCAATGAAAAACTGTTTTTT. This encodes CSVGTSNEKLFF.

This chain joins TRBV5-1 and TRBJ2-7; 8 bases are a match to TRBD1. The CDR3 sequence is 14 residues long. V trimming: 2 bases; J trimming: 5 bases; junction bases outside the gene matches: 6. The germline V gene has CDR1 SGHRS and CDR2 YFSETQ. This CDR3 is CASSFRTGIDEQYF. CDR3 in DNA: TGCGCCAGCAGCTTTAGGACAGGGATCGACGAGCAGTACTTC.

The chain recombines TRBV15 with TRBJ1-6; maybe TRBD1 (5 bases). Between the trimmed V and J ends, which lost 6 bases and 5 bases, there was a span of 14 bases. The CDR3 has 15 amino acids. Germline V gene sequence: CDR1 LNHNV, CDR2 YYDKDF (reference sequence). Here the CDR3 DNA reads TGTGCCACCAGTGACCGACAGACGCATAATTCACCCCTCCACTTT. Translation gives CATSDRQTHNSPLHF. The whole variable domain, remainder taken from reference TRBV15 and TRBJ1-6, is DAMVIQNPRYQVTQFGKPVTLSCSQTLNHNVMYWYQQKSSQAPKLLFHYYDKDFNNEADTPDNFQSRRPNTSFCFLDIRSPGLGDTAMYLCATSDRQTHNSPLHFGNGTRLTVT.

In its sample, this clone was seen a few times. For the CDR3, the DNA is TGCGCCAGCAGCCAAGATTTTATAGGCCCGGGTGGGGCCAAAAACATTCAGTACTTC. It yields the protein CASSQDFIGPGGAKNIQYF. The rearrangement joins TRBV4-1 to TRBJ2-4; D not resolved. The CDR3 spans 19 residues. CDR1 MGHRA and CDR2 YSYEKL come from the germline V gene. The germline V and J ends were trimmed by 0 bases and 1 base, with 19 bases remaining between them.

The V and J genes are TRBV7-2 and TRBJ1-3; 8 bases are a match to TRBD1. Germline CDR1 reads SGHTA; CDR2 reads FQGNSA. V shed 5 bases and J 0 bases; nucleotides not matched to a gene: 6. The CDR3 runs to 16 residues. The CDR3 nucleotides are TGTGCCAGCAGCAAGGACAGGGCCTACTCTGGAAACACCATATATTTT. Translating gives CASSKDRAYSGNTIYF.

The chain has TRBV11-2 and TRBJ2-1; 10 positions match TRBD2. The CDR3 has 15 amino acids. J lost 2 bases, V lost 6 bases, and 4 bases had no gene match. Germline CDR1 reads SGHAT; CDR2 reads FQNNGV. Here the CDR3 DNA reads TGTGCCAGCAGTCCCACTAGCGGGGCCTACAATGAGCAGTTCTTC. It translates to CASSPTSGAYNEQFF.

The sample holds a few counts of this clone. The chain links TRBV18 to TRBJ2-2; tentatively, D is TRBD1 (6 bases). The germline CDR1 and CDR2 sequences are KGHSH and LQKENI. V lost 6 bases, J lost 8 bases, and 16 bases lay in between. This CDR3 is built from 14 residues. In DNA, the CDR3 is TGTGCCAGCTCCCTACCGGGACACATGGGGGAGCTGTTTTTT. This sequence encodes CASSLPGHMGELFF. The full variable domain, completed using reference TRBV18 and TRBJ2-2, is NAGVMQNPRHLVRRRGQEARLRCSPMKGHSHVYWYRQLPEEGLKFMVYLQKENIIDESGMPKERFSAEFPKEGPSILRIQQVVRGDSAAYFCASSLPGHMGELFFGEGSRLTVL.

The chain combines TRBV6-7 with TRBJ2-3, with D tentatively TRBD2 (5 bases). TRBV6-7 is classed as an ORF, of uncertain function. The CDR3 has 13 amino acids. V was clipped by 6 bases and J by 6 bases, with 13 bases between them. As DNA, the CDR3 is TGTGCCAGCAGACTAGTTCGTTTTGATACGCAGTATTTT. This translates into CASRLVRFDTQYF.

The CDR3 here is CASSQRGANDTQYF. The DNA for the CDR3 is TGTGCCAGCTCACAGCGGGGGGCCAACGATACGCAGTATTTT. This chain connects TRBV18 to TRBJ2-3; the match to TRBD2 covers 9 bases. The CDR3 totals 14 residues. CDR1 and CDR2 from the germline V gene are KGHSH and LQKENI. Trimming took 4 bases from V and 6 from J; bases not matched to a gene: 5.

The rearrangement uses TRBV5-1 and TRBJ1-1; TRBD1 aligns across 7 bases. The germline CDR1 and CDR2 sequences are SGHRS and YFSETQ. V was pared by 6 bases and J by 5 bases, with 7 bases of the junction left unmatched. This CDR3 comprises 13 residues. The CDR3 spells CASTGLQGTEAFF. DNA for the CDR3: TGCGCCAGCACCGGTCTACAGGGGACTGAAGCTTTCTTT.

This clone has a handful of counts. The chain uses TRBV30 and TRBJ1-3; D is undetermined. V gave up 1 base and J gave up 0 bases, with 7 bases separating them. The CDR3 totals 14 residues. CDR1 and CDR2 from the germline V gene are GTSNPN and SVGIG (reference sequence). DNA of the CDR3: TGTGCCTGGAGTGGCGGAAGCTCTGGAAACACCATATATTTT. Translated: CAWSGGSSGNTIYF. Variable domain in full (rest from reference TRBV30 and TRBJ1-3): SQTIHQWPATLVQPVGSPLSLECTVEGTSNPNLYWYRQAAGRGLQLLFYSVGIGQISSEVPQNLSASRPQDRQFILSSKKLLLSDSGFYLCAWSGGSSGNTIYFGEGSWLTVV.

This chain uses TRBV12-3 or TRBV12-4 with TRBJ1-1; TRBD1 might be the D (6 bases). The CDR3 runs 13 residues. V gave up 6 bases and J gave up 4 bases, with 12 bases separating them. CDR3 nucleotide sequence: TGTGCCAGCAGGCGTACAGGGCCCACTGAAGCTTTCTTT. Protein product: CASRRTGPTEAFF.

The CDR3 coding sequence is TGTGCCAGTAGTACCGGACTGGCTAACTATGGCTACACCTTC. Translation gives CASSTGLANYGYTF. V usage is TRBV19 and J usage is TRBJ1-2; D remains unclear. The CDR3 runs 14 residues. Trimming cost V 4 bases and J 0 bases, with 9 bases left between them. Germline values: CDR1 LNHDA, CDR2 SQIVND (reference sequence).

J is TRBJ1-1 and V is TRBV7-3; 8 nucleotides match TRBD1. There are 16 residues in the CDR3. V was pared by 1 base and J by 0 bases, with 4 bases of the junction left unmatched. The germline V gene encodes CDR1 SGHTA and CDR2 FQGTGA. The CDR3 DNA reads as TGTGCCAGCAGCTTAAGGCCAGGGGGCTTGAACACTGAAGCTTTCTTT. Translation: CASSLRPGGLNTEAFF.

The chain has TRBV29-1 and TRBJ2-1; the D gene is possibly TRBD1 (6 bases). The ends were cut back, 6 bases at V and 2 bases at J, with 14 bases in the middle. The germline V gene has CDR1 SQVTM and CDR2 ANQGSEA. The CDR3 is 14 residues long. The chain's CDR3 is CSVEGRGTYNEQFF. DNA for the CDR3: TGCAGCGTAGAGGGTAGGGGGACCTACAATGAGCAGTTCTTC.

The genes are TRBV18 and TRBJ1-1; unclear D gene. Trimming shortened V by 2 bases and J by 0 bases, and 4 bases separated the two germline ends. CDR3 length equals 13 residues. CDR1 and CDR2 from the germline V gene are KGHSH and LQKENI. The CDR3 loop is CASSPSMNTEAFF. The CDR3 DNA sequence: TGTGCCAGCTCACCAAGCATGAACACTGAAGCTTTCTTT.

The chain joins TRBV6-1 to TRBJ2-2; D gene unclear. CDR1 MNHNS and CDR2 SASEGT come from the germline V gene. This CDR3 has 17 residues. With 0 bases removed from V and 0 bases from J, the gap between germline ends came to 11 bases. The CDR3 nucleotides read TGTGCCAGCAGTGAAGCGGGCAGGCGAGCGAACACCGGGGAGCTGTTTTTT. Translated: CASSEAGRRANTGELFF.

The chain recombines TRBV19 with TRBJ1-4; a weak D match, TRBD1 (5 bases). V shed 3 bases and J shed 7 bases, with 12 bases lying between them. This CDR3 has 14 residues. Germline V CDR1 and CDR2: LNHDA, SQIVND (reference sequence). The CDR3 protein is CASSISGAGEKLFF. The CDR3 nucleotides are TGTGCCAGTAGTATCAGCGGGGCCGGTGAAAAACTGTTTTTT.